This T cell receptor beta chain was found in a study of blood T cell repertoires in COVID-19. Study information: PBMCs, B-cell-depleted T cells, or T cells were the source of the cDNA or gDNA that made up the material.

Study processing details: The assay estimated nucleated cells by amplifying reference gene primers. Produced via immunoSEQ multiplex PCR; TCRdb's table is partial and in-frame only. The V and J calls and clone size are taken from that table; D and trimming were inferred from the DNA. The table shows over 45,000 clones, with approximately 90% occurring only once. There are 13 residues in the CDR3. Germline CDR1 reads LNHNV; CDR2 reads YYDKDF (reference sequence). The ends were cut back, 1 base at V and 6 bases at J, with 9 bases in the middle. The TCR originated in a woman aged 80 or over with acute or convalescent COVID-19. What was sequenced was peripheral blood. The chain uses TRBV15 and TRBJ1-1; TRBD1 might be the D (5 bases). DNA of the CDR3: TGTGCCACCAGCAGAGGACAGAGCGCTGAAGCTTTCTTT. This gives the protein CATSRGQSAEAFF.